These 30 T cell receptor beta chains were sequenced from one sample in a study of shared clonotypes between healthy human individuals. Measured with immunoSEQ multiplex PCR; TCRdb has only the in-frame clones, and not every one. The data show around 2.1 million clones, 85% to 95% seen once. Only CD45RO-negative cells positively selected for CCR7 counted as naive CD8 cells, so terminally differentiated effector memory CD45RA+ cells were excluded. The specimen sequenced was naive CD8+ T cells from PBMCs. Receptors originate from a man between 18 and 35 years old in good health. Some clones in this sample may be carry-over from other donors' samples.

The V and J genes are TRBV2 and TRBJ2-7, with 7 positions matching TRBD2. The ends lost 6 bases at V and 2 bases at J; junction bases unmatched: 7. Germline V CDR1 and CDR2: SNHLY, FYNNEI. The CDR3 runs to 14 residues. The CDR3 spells CASSDVGGTYEQYF. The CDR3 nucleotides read TGTGCCAGCAGCGACGTCGGGGGGACCTACGAGCAGTACTTC. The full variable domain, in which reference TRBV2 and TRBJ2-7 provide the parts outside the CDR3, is EPEVTQTPSHQVTQMGQEVILRCVPISNHLYFYWYRQILGQKVEFLVSFYNNEISEKSEIFDDQFSVERPDGSNFTLKIRSTKLEDSAMYFCASSDVGGTYEQYFGPGTRLTVT.

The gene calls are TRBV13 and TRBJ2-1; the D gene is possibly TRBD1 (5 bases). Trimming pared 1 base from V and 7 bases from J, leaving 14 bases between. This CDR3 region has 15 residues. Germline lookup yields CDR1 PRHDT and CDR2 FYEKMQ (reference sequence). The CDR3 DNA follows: TGTGCCAGCAGCTTAGTATCTCTTGGGGCAAATGAGCAGTTCTTC. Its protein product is CASSLVSLGANEQFF.

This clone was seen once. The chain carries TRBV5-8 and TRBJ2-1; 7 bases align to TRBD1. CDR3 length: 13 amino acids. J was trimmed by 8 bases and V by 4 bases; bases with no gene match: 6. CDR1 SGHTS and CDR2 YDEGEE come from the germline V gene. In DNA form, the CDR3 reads TGTGCCAGCAGCCACGACAGGGCCCATGAGCAGTTCTTC. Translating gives CASSHDRAHEQFF. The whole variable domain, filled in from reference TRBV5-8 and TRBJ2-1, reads EAGVTQSPTHLIKTRGQQATLRCSPISGHTSVYWYQQALGLGLQFLLWYDEGEERNRGNFPPRFSGRQFPNYSSELNVNALELEDSALYLCASSHDRAHEQFFGPGTRLTVL.

The CDR3 DNA follows: TGCGCCAGCAGCCAAGATCGGGGTCCCCTGATGGAGACCCAGTACTTC. It codes for CASSQDRGPLMETQYF. The gene calls are TRBV4-3 and TRBJ2-5, with a possible D match to TRBD2 (5 bases). Trimming took 0 bases from V and 5 from J, leaving 16 bases between them. The germline gives CDR1 LGHNA, CDR2 YSLEER. CDR3 length: 16 amino acids.

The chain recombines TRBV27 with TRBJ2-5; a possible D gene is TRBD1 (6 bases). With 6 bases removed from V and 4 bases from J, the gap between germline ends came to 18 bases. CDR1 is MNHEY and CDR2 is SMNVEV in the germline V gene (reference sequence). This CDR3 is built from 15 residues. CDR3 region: CASRPGPRGSETQYF. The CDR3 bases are TGTGCCAGCAGGCCGGGACCTAGGGGGTCAGAGACCCAGTACTTC.

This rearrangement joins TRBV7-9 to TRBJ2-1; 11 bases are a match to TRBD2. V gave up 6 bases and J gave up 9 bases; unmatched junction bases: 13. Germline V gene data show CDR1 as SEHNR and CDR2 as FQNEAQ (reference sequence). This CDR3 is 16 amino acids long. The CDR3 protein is CASRIAGGPGATEQFF. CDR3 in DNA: TGTGCCAGCAGAATAGCGGGAGGGCCTGGGGCCACTGAGCAGTTCTTC. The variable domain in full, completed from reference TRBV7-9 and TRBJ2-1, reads DTGVSQNPRHKITKRGQNVTFRCDPISEHNRLYWYRQTLGQGPEFLTYFQNEAQLEKSRLLSDRFSAERPKGSFSTLEIQRTEQGDSAMYLCASRIAGGPGATEQFFGPGTRLTVL.

CDR3: CASSLRRENSPLHF. Here the CDR3 DNA reads TGTGCCAGCAGCTTAAGAAGGGAAAATTCACCCCTCCACTTT. The chain employs TRBV7-8 and TRBJ1-6; D is unresolved. The germline V and J ends were trimmed by 2 bases and 7 bases, with 9 bases remaining between them. The CDR3 runs to 14 residues. Germline CDR1 SGHVS, CDR2 FQNEAQ. The full variable domain, with the rest looked up from reference TRBV7-8 and TRBJ1-6, is GAGVSQSPRYKVAKRGQDVALRCDPISGHVSLFWYQQALGQGPEFLTYFQNEAQLDKSGLPSDRFFAERPEGSVSTLKIQRTQQEDSAVYLCASSLRRENSPLHFGNGTRLTVT.

The CDR3 nucleotides are TGTGCCAGTAGTATGTTCGGGCAGGGGACGGACGAGCAGTACTTC. Protein product: CASSMFGQGTDEQYF. The chain uses TRBV19 and TRBJ2-7, with D maybe TRBD1 (6 bases). V was shortened by 3 bases and J by 5 bases, with 17 bases between the two germline ends. CDR3 length equals 15 residues. Germline assignment: CDR1 LNHDA and CDR2 SQIVND (reference sequence).

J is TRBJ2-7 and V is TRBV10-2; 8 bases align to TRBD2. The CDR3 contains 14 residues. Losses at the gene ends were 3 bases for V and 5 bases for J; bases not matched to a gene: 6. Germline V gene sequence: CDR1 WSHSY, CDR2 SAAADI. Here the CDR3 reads CASSEWREENEQYF. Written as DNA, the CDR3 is TGCGCCAGCAGTGAATGGCGGGAGGAGAACGAGCAGTACTTC.

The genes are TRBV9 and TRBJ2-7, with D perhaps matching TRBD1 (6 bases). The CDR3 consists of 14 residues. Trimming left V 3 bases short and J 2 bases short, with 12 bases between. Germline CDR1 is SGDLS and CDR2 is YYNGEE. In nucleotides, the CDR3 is TGTGCCAGCAGCGCCGGAGGACAGCCCTACGAGCAGTACTTC. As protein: CASSAGGQPYEQYF.

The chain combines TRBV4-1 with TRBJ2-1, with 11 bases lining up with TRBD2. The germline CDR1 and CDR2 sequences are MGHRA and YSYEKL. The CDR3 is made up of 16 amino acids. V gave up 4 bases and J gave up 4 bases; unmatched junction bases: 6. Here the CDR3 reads CASSRTSGRAYNEQFF. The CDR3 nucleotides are TGCGCCAGCAGCCGAACTAGCGGGAGAGCTTACAATGAGCAGTTCTTC.

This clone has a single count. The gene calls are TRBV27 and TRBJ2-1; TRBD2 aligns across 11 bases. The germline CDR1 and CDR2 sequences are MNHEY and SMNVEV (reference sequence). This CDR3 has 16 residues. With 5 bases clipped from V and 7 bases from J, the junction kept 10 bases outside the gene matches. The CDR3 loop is CASSPLTSGTRNEQFF. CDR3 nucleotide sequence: TGTGCCAGCAGTCCTTTGACTAGCGGGACTAGGAATGAGCAGTTCTTC.

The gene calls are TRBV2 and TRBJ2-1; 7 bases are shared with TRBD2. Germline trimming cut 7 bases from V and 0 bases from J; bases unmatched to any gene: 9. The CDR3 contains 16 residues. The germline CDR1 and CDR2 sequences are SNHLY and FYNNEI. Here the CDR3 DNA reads TGTGCCAGCAAGTGGGGGGGGAATATCTCCTACAATGAGCAGTTCTTC. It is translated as CASKWGGNISYNEQFF.

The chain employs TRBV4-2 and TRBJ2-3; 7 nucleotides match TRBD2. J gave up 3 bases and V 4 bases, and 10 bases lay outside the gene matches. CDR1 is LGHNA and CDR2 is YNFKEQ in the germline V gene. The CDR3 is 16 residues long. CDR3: CASSPPGGRATDTQYF. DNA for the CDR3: TGTGCCAGCAGCCCCCCTGGAGGGAGGGCAACAGATACGCAGTATTTT.

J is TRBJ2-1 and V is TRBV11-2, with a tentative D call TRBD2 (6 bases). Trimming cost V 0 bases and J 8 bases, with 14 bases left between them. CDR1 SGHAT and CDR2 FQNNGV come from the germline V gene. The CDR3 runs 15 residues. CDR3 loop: CASSLDRDWGHEQFF. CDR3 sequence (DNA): TGTGCCAGCAGCTTAGATCGGGACTGGGGACATGAGCAGTTCTTC. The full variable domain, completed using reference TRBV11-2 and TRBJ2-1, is EAGVAQSPRYKIIEKRQSVAFWCNPISGHATLYWYQQILGQGPKLLIQFQNNGVVDDSQLPKDRFSAERLKGVDSTLKIQPAKLEDSAVYLCASSLDRDWGHEQFFGPGTRLTVL.

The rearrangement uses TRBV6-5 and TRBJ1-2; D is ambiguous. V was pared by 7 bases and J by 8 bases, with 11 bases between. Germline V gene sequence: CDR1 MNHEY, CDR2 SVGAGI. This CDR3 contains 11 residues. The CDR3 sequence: CASIWEGGYTF. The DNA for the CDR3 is TGTGCCAGCATATGGGAGGGAGGCTACACCTTC.

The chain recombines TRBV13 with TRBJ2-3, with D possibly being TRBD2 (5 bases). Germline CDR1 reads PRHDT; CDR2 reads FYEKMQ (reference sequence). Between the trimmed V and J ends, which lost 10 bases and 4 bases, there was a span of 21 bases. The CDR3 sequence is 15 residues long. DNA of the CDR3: TGTGCCAACACGATAAGGCTAGCAACCTCAGATACGCAGTATTTT. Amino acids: CANTIRLATSDTQYF.

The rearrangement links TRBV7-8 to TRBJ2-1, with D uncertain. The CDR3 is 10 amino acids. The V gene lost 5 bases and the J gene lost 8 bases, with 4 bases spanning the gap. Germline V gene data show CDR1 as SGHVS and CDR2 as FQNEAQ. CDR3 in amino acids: CASSNDEQFF. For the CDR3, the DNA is TGTGCCAGCAGCAACGATGAGCAGTTCTTC.

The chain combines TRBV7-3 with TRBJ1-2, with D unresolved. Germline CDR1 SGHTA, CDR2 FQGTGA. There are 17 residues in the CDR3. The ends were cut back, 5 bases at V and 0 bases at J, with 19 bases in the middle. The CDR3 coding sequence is TGTGCCAGCAGCCCCCACCCGAGGGAGCCCACTAACTATGGCTACACCTTC. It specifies CASSPHPREPTNYGYTF.

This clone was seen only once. CDR3 region: CATSRDGRGPYQPQHF. CDR3 nucleotide sequence: TGTGCCACCAGCAGAGATGGCAGGGGGCCCTATCAGCCCCAGCATTTT. The chain has TRBV15 and TRBJ1-5, with 8 bases matching TRBD1. Germline values: CDR1 LNHNV, CDR2 YYDKDF (reference sequence). With V trimmed by 0 bases and J by 5 bases, 6 bases remained unmatched. CDR3 length: 16 residues. The whole variable domain, filled in from reference TRBV15 and TRBJ1-5, reads DAMVIQNPRYQVTQFGKPVTLSCSQTLNHNVMYWYQQKSSQAPKLLFHYYDKDFNNEADTPDNFQSRRPNTSFCFLDIRSPGLGDTAMYLCATSRDGRGPYQPQHFGDGTRLSIL.

Here the CDR3 reads CASSLRTHVVSAGFGANVLTF. DNA of the CDR3: TGTGCCAGCAGCCTCCGAACACATGTAGTGTCGGCTGGGTTTGGGGCCAACGTCCTGACTTTC. V is TRBV7-3 and J is TRBJ2-6; no reliable D call. Trimming took off 5 bases at V and 3 bases at J, with 29 bases between the two ends. The CDR3 runs 21 residues. Germline V CDR1 and CDR2: SGHTA, FQGTGA.

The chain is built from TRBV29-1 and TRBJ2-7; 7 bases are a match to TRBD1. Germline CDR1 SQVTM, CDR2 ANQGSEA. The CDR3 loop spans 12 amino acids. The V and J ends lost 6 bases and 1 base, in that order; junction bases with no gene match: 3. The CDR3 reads CSVGQASYEQYF. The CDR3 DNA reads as TGCAGCGTAGGACAGGCGTCCTACGAGCAGTACTTC.

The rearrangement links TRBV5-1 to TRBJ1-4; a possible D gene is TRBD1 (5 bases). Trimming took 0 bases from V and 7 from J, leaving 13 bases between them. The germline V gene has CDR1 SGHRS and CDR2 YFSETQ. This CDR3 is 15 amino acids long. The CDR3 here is CASSLVGGEGEKLFF. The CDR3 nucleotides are TGCGCCAGCAGCTTGGTTGGGGGAGAGGGTGAAAAACTGTTTTTT.

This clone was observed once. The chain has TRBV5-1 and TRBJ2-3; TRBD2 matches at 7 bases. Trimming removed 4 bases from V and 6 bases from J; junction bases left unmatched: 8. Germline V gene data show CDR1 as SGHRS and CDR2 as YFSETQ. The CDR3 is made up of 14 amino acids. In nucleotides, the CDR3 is TGCGCCAGCAGCCCACTAGCGAAGGTCGATACGCAGTATTTT. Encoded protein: CASSPLAKVDTQYF.

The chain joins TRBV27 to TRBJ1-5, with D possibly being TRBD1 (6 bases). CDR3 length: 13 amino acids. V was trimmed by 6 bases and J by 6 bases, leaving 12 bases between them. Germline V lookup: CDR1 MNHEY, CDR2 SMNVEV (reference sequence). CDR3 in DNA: TGTGCCAGCAGCCCAGGGGCCCGTCAGCCCCAGCATTTT. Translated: CASSPGARQPQHF.

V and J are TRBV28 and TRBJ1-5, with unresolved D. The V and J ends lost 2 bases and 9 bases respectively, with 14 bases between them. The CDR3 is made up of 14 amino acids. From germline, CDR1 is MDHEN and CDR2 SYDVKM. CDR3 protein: CASSLNRLPGPQHF. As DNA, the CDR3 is TGTGCCAGCAGTTTAAATAGGCTCCCAGGGCCCCAGCATTTT.

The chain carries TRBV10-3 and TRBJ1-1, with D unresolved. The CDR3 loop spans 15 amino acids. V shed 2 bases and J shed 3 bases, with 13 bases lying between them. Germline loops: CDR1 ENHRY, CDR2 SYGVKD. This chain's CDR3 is CAISEEAAVDTEAFF. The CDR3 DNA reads TGTGCCATCAGTGAGGAGGCGGCCGTAGACACTGAAGCTTTCTTT.

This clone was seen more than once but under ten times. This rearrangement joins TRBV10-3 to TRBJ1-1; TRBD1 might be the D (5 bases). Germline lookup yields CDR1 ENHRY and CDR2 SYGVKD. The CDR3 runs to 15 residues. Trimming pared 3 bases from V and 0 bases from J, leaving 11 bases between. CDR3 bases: TGTGCCATCAGTGACTTGGCAGGGTTGAACACTGAAGCTTTCTTT. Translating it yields CAISDLAGLNTEAFF.

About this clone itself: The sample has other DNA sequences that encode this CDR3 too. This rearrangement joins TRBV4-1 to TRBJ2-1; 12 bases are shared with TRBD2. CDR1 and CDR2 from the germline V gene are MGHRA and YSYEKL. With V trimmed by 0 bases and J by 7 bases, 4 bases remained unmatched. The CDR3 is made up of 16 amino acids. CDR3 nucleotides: TGCGCCAGCAGCCAAGATCGCCTAGCGGGAGGGAATGAGCAGTTCTTC. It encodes CASSQDRLAGGNEQFF.

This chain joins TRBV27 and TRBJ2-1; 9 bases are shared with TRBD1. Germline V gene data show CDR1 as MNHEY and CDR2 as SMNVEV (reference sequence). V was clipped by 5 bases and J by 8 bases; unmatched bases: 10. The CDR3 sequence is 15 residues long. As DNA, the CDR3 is TGTGCCAGCAGTGTAAGGGACAGGGTAGGGGATGAGCAGTTCTTC. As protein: CASSVRDRVGDEQFF.